This TCR beta chain was captured in a study of blood T cell repertoires in COVID-19. Across the whole study: In each case, the material was cDNA or gDNA derived from T cells, B-cell-depleted T cells, or PBMCs.

Assay: immunoSEQ multiplex PCR; the TCRdb copy retains only in-frame clones and omits some. Here the sample spans some 350,000 clones, around nine tenths being singletons. The germline V gene has CDR1 SGHAT and CDR2 FQNNGV. This CDR3 spans 12 amino acids. V was shortened by 7 bases and J by 3 bases, with 10 bases between the two germline ends. The receptor was isolated from a human donor in a cohort sampled during active COVID-19. Sequences were obtained from peripheral blood. This sequence joins TRBV11-2 and TRBJ2-7, with D possibly being TRBD1 (5 bases). The CDR3 nucleotides are TGTGCCAGCAAATCAGGGTACTACGAGCAGTACTTC. Translated, it gives CASKSGYYEQYF.